This T cell receptor beta chain was observed in a study of blood T cell repertoires in COVID-19. The overall study: There were acute and convalescent COVID-19 samples, and they came from the United States, Italy and Spain.

Germline loops: CDR1 SGHRS, CDR2 YFSETQ. Trimming pared 4 bases from V and 3 bases from J, leaving 13 bases between. CDR3 length equals 14 residues. This clone was seen only once. Original processing methods: Scientists estimated how many nucleated cells there were by amplifying reference gene primers. Produced via immunoSEQ multiplex PCR; TCRdb's table is partial and in-frame only. That table is the source of V, J and clone size, and D and trimming were worked out from the DNA. The sample consists of about 440,000 clones, around 89% of them appearing once. This sequence was found in a woman between 25 and 40 years old with acute or convalescent COVID-19. The chain uses TRBV5-1 and TRBJ1-2; the D gene is possibly TRBD1 (6 bases). What was sequenced was peripheral blood. The CDR3 region has the DNA TGCGCCAGCAGCACTACGACAGGCGACTATGGCTACACCTTC. Protein: CASSTTTGDYGYTF.